This T cell receptor beta chain was captured in a study of blood T cell repertoires in COVID-19. Using immunoSEQ multiplex PCR, the repertoire was profiled, and TCRdb retains in-frame clones only, with some absent. The sample carries 100,000 to 150,000 clones, approximately 85% recorded once. This CDR3 spans 16 amino acids. V was trimmed by 0 bases and J by 3 bases, leaving 13 bases between them. Germline V CDR1 and CDR2: MGHRA, YSYEKL. The V call is TRBV4-1, the J call TRBJ2-3, with D tentatively TRBD1 (6 bases). The clonotype was recovered from an elderly woman with COVID-19, enrolled during active disease. Specimen: peripheral blood. The CDR3 DNA reads as TGCGCCAGCAGCCAAGATATAGGGCAGGGGACAGATACGCAGTATTTT. Protein: CASSQDIGQGTDTQYF.